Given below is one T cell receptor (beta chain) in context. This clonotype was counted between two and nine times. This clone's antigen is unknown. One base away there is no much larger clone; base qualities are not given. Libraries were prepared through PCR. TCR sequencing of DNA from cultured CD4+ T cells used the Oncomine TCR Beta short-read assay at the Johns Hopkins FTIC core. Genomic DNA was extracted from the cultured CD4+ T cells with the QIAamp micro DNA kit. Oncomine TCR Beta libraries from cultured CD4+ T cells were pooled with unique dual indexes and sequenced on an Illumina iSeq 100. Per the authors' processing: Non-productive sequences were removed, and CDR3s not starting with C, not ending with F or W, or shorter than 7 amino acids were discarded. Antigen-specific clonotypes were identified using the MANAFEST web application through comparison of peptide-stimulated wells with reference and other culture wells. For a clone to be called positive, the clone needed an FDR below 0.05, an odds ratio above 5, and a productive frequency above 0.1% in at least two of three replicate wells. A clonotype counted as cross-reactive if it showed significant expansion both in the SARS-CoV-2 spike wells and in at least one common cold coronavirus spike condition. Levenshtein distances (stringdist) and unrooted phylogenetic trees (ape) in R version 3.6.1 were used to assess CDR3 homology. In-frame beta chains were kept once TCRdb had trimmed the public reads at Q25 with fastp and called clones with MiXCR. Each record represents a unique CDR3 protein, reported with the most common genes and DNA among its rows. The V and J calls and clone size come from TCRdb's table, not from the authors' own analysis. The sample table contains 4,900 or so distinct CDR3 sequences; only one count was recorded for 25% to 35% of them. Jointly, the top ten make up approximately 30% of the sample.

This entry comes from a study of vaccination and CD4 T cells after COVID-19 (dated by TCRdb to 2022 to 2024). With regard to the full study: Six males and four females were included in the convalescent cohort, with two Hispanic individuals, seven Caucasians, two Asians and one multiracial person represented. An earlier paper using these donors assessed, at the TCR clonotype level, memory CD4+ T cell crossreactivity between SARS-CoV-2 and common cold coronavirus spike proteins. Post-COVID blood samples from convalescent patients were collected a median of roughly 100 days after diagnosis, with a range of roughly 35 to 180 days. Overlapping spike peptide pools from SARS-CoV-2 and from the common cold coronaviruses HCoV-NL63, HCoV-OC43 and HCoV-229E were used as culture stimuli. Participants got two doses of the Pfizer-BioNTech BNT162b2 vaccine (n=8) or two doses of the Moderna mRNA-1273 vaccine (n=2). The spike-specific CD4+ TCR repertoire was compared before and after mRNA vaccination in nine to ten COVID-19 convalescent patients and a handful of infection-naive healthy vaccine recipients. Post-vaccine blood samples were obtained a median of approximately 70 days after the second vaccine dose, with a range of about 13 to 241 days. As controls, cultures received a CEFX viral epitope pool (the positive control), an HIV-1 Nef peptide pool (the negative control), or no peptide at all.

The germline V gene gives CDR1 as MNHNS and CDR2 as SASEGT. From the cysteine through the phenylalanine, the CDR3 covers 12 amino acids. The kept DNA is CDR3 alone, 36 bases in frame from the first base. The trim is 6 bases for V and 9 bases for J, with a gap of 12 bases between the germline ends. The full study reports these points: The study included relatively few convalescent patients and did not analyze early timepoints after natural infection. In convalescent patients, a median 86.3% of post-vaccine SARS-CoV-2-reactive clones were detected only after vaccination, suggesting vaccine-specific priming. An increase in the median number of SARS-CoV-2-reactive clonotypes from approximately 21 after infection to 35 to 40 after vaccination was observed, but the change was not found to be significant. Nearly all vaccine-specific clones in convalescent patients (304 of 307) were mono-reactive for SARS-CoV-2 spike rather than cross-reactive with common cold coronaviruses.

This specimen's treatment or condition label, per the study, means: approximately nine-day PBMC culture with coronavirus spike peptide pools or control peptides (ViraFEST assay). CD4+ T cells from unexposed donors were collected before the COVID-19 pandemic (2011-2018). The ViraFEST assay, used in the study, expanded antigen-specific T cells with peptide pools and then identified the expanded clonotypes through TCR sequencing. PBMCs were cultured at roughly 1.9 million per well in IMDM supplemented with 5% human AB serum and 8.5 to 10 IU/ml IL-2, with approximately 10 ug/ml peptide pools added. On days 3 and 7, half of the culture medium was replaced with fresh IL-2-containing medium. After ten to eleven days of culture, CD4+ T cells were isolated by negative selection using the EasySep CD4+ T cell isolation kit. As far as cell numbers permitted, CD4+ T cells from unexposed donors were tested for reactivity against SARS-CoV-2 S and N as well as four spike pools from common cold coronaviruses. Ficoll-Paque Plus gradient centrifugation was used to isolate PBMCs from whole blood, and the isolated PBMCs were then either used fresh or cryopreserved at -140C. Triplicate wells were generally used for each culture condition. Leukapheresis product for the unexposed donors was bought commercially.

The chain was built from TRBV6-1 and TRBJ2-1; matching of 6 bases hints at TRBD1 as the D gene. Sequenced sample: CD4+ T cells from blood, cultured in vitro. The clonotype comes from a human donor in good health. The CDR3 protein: CASSRQAGEQFF. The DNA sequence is TGTGCCAGCAGCCGACAGGCTGGTGAGCAGTTCTTC.